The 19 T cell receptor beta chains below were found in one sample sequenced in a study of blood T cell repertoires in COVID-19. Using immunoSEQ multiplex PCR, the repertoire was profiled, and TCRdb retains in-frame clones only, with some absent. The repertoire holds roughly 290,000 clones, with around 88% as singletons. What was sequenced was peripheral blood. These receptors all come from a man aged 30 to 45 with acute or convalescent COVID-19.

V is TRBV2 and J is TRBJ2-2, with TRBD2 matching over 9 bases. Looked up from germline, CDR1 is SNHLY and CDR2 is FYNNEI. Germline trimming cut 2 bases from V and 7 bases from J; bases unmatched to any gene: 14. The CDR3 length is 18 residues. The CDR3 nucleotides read TGTGCCAGCAGTGAATTCGGCCTAGCGGGGCAAGAAGGCGGGGAGCTGTTTTTT. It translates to CASSEFGLAGQEGGELFF.

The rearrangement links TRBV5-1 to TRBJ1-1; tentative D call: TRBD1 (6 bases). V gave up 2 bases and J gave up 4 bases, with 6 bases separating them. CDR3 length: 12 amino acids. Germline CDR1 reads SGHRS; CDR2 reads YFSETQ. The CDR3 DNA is TGCGCCAGCAGCTTACAGGGCACTGAAGCTTTCTTT. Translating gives CASSLQGTEAFF.

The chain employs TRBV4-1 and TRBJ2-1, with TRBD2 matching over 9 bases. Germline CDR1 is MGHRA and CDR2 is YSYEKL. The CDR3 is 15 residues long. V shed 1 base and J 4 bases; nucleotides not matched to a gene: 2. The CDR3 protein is CASSQGLADYNEQFF. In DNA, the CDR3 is TGCGCCAGCAGCCAAGGACTAGCGGATTACAATGAGCAGTTCTTC.

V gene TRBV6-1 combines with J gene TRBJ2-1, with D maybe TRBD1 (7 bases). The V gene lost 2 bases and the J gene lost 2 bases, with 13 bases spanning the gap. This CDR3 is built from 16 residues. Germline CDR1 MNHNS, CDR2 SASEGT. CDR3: CASSERGDSTYNEQFF. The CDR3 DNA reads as TGTGCCAGCAGTGAAAGGGGGGACAGTACCTACAATGAGCAGTTCTTC.

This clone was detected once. The CDR3 loop reads CASSPSRVSGNTIYF. DNA of the CDR3: TGTGCCAGCAGCCCGTCTCGGGTCTCTGGAAACACCATATATTTT. The chain couples TRBV11-2 to TRBJ1-3, with D unresolved. The V and J ends lost 5 bases and 0 bases respectively, with 11 bases between them. Per the germline V gene, CDR1 is SGHAT and CDR2 is FQNNGV. The CDR3 spans 15 residues.

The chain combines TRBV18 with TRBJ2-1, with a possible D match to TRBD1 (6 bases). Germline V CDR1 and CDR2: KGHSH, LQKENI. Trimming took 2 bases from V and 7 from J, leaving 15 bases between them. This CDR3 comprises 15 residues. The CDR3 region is CASSPIQGSRNEQFF. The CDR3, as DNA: TGTGCCAGCTCACCAATCCAGGGGAGTAGGAATGAGCAGTTCTTC.

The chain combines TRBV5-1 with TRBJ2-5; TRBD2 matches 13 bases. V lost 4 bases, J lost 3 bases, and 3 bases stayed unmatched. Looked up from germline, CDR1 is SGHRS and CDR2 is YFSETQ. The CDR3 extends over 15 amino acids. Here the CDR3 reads CASSLGTSGKETQYF. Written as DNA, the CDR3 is TGCGCCAGCAGCCTAGGGACTAGCGGGAAAGAGACCCAGTACTTC.

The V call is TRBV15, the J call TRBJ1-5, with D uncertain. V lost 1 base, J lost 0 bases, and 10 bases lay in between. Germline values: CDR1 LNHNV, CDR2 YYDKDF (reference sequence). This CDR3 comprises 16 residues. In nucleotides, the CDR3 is TGTGCCACCAGCAGAGGTTTGGAGAGTAGCAATCAGCCCCAGCATTTT. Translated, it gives CATSRGLESSNQPQHF.

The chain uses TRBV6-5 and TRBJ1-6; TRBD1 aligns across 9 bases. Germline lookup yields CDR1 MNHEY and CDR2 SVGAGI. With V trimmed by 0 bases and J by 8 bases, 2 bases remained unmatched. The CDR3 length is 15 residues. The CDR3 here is CASSYSRTGDSPLHF. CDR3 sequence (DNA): TGTGCCAGCAGTTACTCAAGGACAGGGGATTCACCCCTCCACTTT.

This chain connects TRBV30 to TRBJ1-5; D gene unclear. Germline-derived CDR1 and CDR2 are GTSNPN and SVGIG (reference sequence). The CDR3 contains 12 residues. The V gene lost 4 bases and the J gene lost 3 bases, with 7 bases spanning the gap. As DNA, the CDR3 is TGTGCCTGGAACCTAAACAATCAGCCCCAGCATTTT. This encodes CAWNLNNQPQHF.

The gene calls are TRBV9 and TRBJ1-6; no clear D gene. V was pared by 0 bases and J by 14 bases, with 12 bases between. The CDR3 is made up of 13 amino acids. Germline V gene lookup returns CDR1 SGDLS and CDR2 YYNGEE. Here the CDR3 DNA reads TGTGCCAGCAGCGTAGGAGTAGAGGCGTCCCTCCACTTT. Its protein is CASSVGVEASLHF.

The DNA of the CDR3 is TGTGCCAGCAGCCGACACGTCCCGGGACAGGGGTGGTCCTACAATGAGCAGTTCTTC. This codes for CASSRHVPGQGWSYNEQFF. The chain couples TRBV5-6 to TRBJ2-1; TRBD1 matches 10 bases. V shed 4 bases and J 1 base; nucleotides not matched to a gene: 14. CDR1 and CDR2 (germline): SGHDT, YYEEEE. The CDR3 has 19 amino acids.

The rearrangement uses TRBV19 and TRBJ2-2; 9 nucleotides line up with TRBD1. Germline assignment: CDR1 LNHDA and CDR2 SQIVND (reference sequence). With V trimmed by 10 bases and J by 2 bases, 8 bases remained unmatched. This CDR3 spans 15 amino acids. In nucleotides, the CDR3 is TGTGCCATACAGGGACAGGGTAGTAACACCGGGGAGCTGTTTTTT. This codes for CAIQGQGSNTGELFF.

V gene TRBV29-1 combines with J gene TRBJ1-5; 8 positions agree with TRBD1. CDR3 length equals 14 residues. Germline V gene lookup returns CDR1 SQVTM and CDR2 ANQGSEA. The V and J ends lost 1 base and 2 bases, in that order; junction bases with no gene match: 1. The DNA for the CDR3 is TGCAGCGTTGAAGGGGGACAGGGCAATCAGCCCCAGCATTTT. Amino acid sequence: CSVEGGQGNQPQHF. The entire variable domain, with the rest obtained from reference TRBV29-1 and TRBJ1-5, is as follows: SAVISQKPSRDICQRGTSLTIQCQVDSQVTMMFWYRQQPGQSLTLIATANQGSEATYESGFVIDKFPISRPNLTFSTLTVSNMSPEDSSIYLCSVEGGQGNQPQHFGDGTRLSIL.

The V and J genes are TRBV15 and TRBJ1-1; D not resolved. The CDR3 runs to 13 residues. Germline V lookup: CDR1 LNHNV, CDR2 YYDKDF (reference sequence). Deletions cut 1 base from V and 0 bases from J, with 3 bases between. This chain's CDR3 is CATSRGVNTEAFF. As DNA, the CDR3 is TGTGCCACCAGCAGAGGAGTGAACACTGAAGCTTTCTTT. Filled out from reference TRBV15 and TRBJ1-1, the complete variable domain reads DAMVIQNPRYQVTQFGKPVTLSCSQTLNHNVMYWYQQKSSQAPKLLFHYYDKDFNNEADTPDNFQSRRPNTSFCFLDIRSPGLGDTAMYLCATSRGVNTEAFFGQGTRLTVV.

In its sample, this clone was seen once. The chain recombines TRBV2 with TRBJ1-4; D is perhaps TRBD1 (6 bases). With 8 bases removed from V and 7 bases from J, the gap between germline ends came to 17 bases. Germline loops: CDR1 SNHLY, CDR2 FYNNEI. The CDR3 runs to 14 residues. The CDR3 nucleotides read TGTGCCAGCGGGGACCAGGGGATTCGTGAAAAACTGTTTTTT. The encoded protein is CASGDQGIREKLFF.

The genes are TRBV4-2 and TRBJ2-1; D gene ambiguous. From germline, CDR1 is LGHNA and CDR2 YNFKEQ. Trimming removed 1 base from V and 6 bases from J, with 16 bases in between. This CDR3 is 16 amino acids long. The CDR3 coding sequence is TGTGCCAGCAGCCAAGCTCTGGCATCGTCGCTCAATGAGCAGTTCTTC. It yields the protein CASSQALASSLNEQFF.

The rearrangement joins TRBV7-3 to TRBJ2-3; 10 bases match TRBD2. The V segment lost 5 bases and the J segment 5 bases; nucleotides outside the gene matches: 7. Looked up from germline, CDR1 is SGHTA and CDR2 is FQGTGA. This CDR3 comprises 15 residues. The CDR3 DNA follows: TGTGCCAGCAGCCGCCAAGGGACTAGCGTAGATACGCAGTATTTT. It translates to CASSRQGTSVDTQYF.

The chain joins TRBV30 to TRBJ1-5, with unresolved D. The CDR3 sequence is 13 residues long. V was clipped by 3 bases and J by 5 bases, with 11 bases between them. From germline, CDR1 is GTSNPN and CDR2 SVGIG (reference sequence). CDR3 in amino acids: CAWSRSGDQPQHF. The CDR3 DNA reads TGTGCCTGGAGCCGTTCCGGGGATCAGCCCCAGCATTTT.